This entry lists 32 T cell receptor beta chains sequenced from one sample in a study of cytomegalovirus exposure and HLA in healthy donors. Here immunoSEQ multiplex PCR was the method, and the copy in TCRdb shows in-frame clones only, minus some. The data hold roughly 90,000 clones, with 80% to 95% observed a single time. Sequences were obtained from PBMCs. The receptor source for this set is a woman aged 25 to 39 in good health and CMV-seropositive.

This rearrangement joins TRBV6-9 to TRBJ2-2; 7 positions agree with TRBD1. This CDR3 region has 16 residues. The germline V gene encodes CDR1 MNHGY and CDR2 SVAAGI. The V and J ends lost 2 bases and 2 bases, in that order; junction bases with no gene match: 5. CDR3 residues: CASSYPRQGNTGELFF. CDR3 in DNA: TGTGCCAGCAGTTATCCACGACAGGGAAACACCGGGGAGCTGTTTTTT.

V gene TRBV25-1 combines with J gene TRBJ1-2; 7 bases agree with TRBD1. CDR1 is MGHDK, CDR2 SYGVNS, per germline. V lost 6 bases, J lost 9 bases, and 10 bases stayed unmatched. The CDR3 runs to 13 residues. This CDR3 reads CASSPGQTMSYTF. The CDR3 nucleotides are TGTGCCAGCAGCCCGGGACAGACTATGAGCTACACCTTC.

Worth noting for this clone: Different DNA sequences within this sample yield the same CDR3. The V gene is TRBV2, the J gene TRBJ2-3, with 9 bases fitting TRBD2. Germline V gene data show CDR1 as SNHLY and CDR2 as FYNNEI. V lost 11 bases, J lost 12 bases, and 9 bases stayed unmatched. The CDR3 contains 11 residues. CDR3 in amino acids: CAGPVAGEQYF. The CDR3 DNA sequence: TGTGCCGGTCCTGTAGCGGGGGAACAGTATTTT.

The chain employs TRBV6-5 and TRBJ1-1; tentatively, D is TRBD1 (6 bases). Germline CDR1 and CDR2: MNHEY and SVGAGI. CDR3 length: 14 amino acids. V gave up 2 bases and J gave up 1 base, with 8 bases separating them. CDR3 loop: CASSYTGRNTEAFF. CDR3 bases: TGTGCCAGCAGTTACACAGGGAGGAACACTGAAGCTTTCTTT.

This clone came up once. The rearrangement uses TRBV5-4 and TRBJ1-1; 7 bases are shared with TRBD1. Germline trimming cut 4 bases from V and 5 bases from J; bases unmatched to any gene: 5. Germline assignment: CDR1 SGHNT and CDR2 YYREEE (reference sequence). This CDR3 is 13 amino acids long. CDR3 protein: CASSPTGWTEAFF. CDR3 DNA sequence: TGTGCCAGCAGCCCGACAGGGTGGACTGAAGCTTTCTTT.

This clone was observed a single time. The chain uses TRBV6-6 and TRBJ2-7; TRBD2 matches at 11 bases. Germline trimming cut 7 bases from V and 2 bases from J; bases unmatched to any gene: 4. The CDR3 runs to 14 residues. Germline loops: CDR1 MNHNY, CDR2 SVGAGI (reference sequence). The CDR3: CASKVAGGPYEQYF. The CDR3 DNA reads as TGTGCCAGCAAAGTAGCGGGAGGGCCCTACGAGCAGTACTTC.

The V gene is TRBV4-1, the J gene TRBJ1-2; tentative D call: TRBD1 (6 bases). Per germline, CDR1 MGHRA and CDR2 YSYEKL. The CDR3 has 18 amino acids. V gave up 1 base and J gave up 2 bases, with 20 bases separating them. The CDR3 nucleotides read TGCGCCAGCAGCCAAGTGCGCGGGGGGCAGGCTCCAAACTATGGCTACACCTTC. This codes for CASSQVRGGQAPNYGYTF.

This clone was counted between two and nine times. This chain joins TRBV18 and TRBJ2-7; 7 bases are a match to TRBD2. This CDR3 spans 15 amino acids. Germline lookup yields CDR1 KGHSH and CDR2 LQKENI. After removal of 8 bases from V and 0 bases from J, the junction contained 10 bases not matched to a gene. The CDR3 sequence is CASTSSGRTSYEQYF. Written as DNA, the CDR3 is TGTGCCAGCACGTCGTCCGGGAGGACCTCCTACGAGCAGTACTTC.

The V gene is TRBV5-1, the J gene TRBJ2-7; TRBD2 agrees at 12 bases. J gave up 2 bases and V 7 bases, and 1 base lay outside the gene matches. The length of the CDR3 is 13 residues. Germline V gene data show CDR1 as SGHRS and CDR2 as YFSETQ. The CDR3 sequence is CASRLAGAYEQYF. CDR3 sequence (DNA): TGCGCCAGCCGACTAGCGGGAGCCTACGAGCAGTACTTC.

The rearrangement joins TRBV28 to TRBJ2-3; 7 nucleotides match TRBD2. J lost 5 bases, V lost 5 bases, and 7 bases had no gene match. The germline V gene encodes CDR1 MDHEN and CDR2 SYDVKM. CDR3 length: 14 residues. This CDR3 reads CASSRRELIDTQYF. CDR3 sequence (DNA): TGTGCCAGCAGTAGGCGGGAGCTGATAGATACGCAGTATTTT.

The V gene is TRBV28, the J gene TRBJ2-7; 16 bases map to TRBD2. From germline, CDR1 is MDHEN and CDR2 SYDVKM. This CDR3 has 17 residues. V shed 7 bases and J 0 bases; nucleotides not matched to a gene: 6. The CDR3 spells CASIGTSGRAGSYEQYF. The CDR3 nucleotides read TGTGCCAGCATTGGGACTAGCGGGAGGGCGGGCTCCTACGAGCAGTACTTC.

This chain uses TRBV27 with TRBJ2-3; D may be TRBD2 (5 bases). There are 14 residues in the CDR3. The V end was cut by 7 bases, the J end by 3 bases, with 14 bases between. The V gene's germline CDR1 is MNHEY and CDR2 SMNVEV (reference sequence). As DNA, the CDR3 is TGTGCCAGCAATGCGGGTCTAGTAACAGATACGCAGTATTTT. It specifies CASNAGLVTDTQYF.

A single count supports this clone. The chain couples TRBV9 to TRBJ2-1, with 8 bases lining up with TRBD2. Per the germline V gene, CDR1 is SGDLS and CDR2 is YYNGEE. V lost 1 base and J lost 3; bases outside the gene matches: 6. The CDR3 runs 16 residues. The CDR3 spells CASSVSKRESYNEQFF. CDR3 bases: TGTGCCAGCAGCGTAAGTAAGCGGGAGAGCTACAATGAGCAGTTCTTC.

The gene calls are TRBV28 and TRBJ2-5; D is ambiguous. The CDR3 contains 13 residues. Between the trimmed V and J ends, which lost 3 bases and 3 bases, there was a span of 8 bases. CDR1 and CDR2 from the germline V gene are MDHEN and SYDVKM. The CDR3 spells CASSFLLKETQYF. The CDR3 DNA reads as TGTGCCAGCAGTTTTCTTCTAAAAGAGACCCAGTACTTC.

This chain links TRBV7-9 with TRBJ1-4, with D possibly being TRBD1 (5 bases). The germline V gene encodes CDR1 SEHNR and CDR2 FQNEAQ (reference sequence). There are 15 residues in the CDR3. The V end was cut by 3 bases, the J end by 0 bases, with 8 bases between. CDR3 protein: CASSFGGTTNEKLFF. DNA for the CDR3: TGTGCCAGCAGCTTCGGGGGAACAACTAATGAAAAACTGTTTTTT.

This rearrangement joins TRBV28 to TRBJ2-2, with 8 bases lining up with TRBD1. V shed 6 bases and J 5 bases; nucleotides not matched to a gene: 11. CDR1 MDHEN and CDR2 SYDVKM come from the germline V gene. This CDR3 spans 16 amino acids. CDR3 amino acids: CASSNPGTGATGELFF. The CDR3 DNA reads TGTGCCAGCAGCAACCCCGGGACAGGAGCGACCGGGGAGCTGTTTTTT.

The chain has TRBV6-5 and TRBJ2-3; TRBD2 is a possible D gene (6 bases). V was clipped by 8 bases and J by 6 bases, with 12 bases between them. The CDR3 sequence is 12 residues long. Per the germline V gene, CDR1 is MNHEY and CDR2 is SVGAGI. The CDR3 sequence: CASGRGTDTQYF. CDR3 nucleotide sequence: TGTGCCAGCGGCCGGGGGACGGATACGCAGTATTTT.

The chain uses TRBV4-1 and TRBJ1-2, with a possible D match to TRBD1 (6 bases). V lost 0 bases, J lost 1 base, and 12 bases lay in between. CDR1 is MGHRA, CDR2 YSYEKL, per germline. The CDR3 is made up of 16 amino acids. The CDR3 spells CASSQDPGGLNYGYTF. DNA of the CDR3: TGCGCCAGCAGCCAAGATCCGGGGGGCCTTAACTATGGCTACACCTTC.

V gene TRBV7-2 combines with J gene TRBJ2-1, with D maybe TRBD2 (6 bases). There are 16 residues in the CDR3. CDR1 is SGHTA, CDR2 FQGNSA, per germline. Between the trimmed V and J ends, which lost 1 base and 2 bases, there was a span of 12 bases. CDR3 amino acids: CASSLVAEEAYNEQFF. DNA of the CDR3: TGTGCCAGCAGCTTAGTAGCGGAAGAAGCCTACAATGAGCAGTTCTTC.

The rearrangement uses TRBV27 and TRBJ1-2; possibly TRBD1 for D (6 bases). Germline assignment: CDR1 MNHEY and CDR2 SMNVEV (reference sequence). The CDR3 is 14 amino acids. Trimming pared 4 bases from V and 8 bases from J, leaving 17 bases between. CDR3 DNA: TGTGCCAGCAGTTCCCTCCCGGGACATTGGGGCTACACCTTC. Residues: CASSSLPGHWGYTF.

This chain joins TRBV28 and TRBJ2-1; D is possibly TRBD1 (6 bases). The CDR3 runs 15 residues. The germline V gene encodes CDR1 MDHEN and CDR2 SYDVKM. The ends were cut back, 8 bases at V and 9 bases at J, with 23 bases in the middle. The CDR3, as DNA: TGTGCCAGCGCCCACCGGGACAAGGCCTGGGTTGAGCAGTTCTTC. Translation gives CASAHRDKAWVEQFF.

The genes are TRBV5-5 and TRBJ2-1, with TRBD2 matching 9 bases. The length of the CDR3 is 16 residues. The germline gives CDR1 SGHKS, CDR2 YYEKEE (reference sequence). V lost 4 bases and J lost 9; bases outside the gene matches: 14. The CDR3, as DNA: TGTGCCAGCAGCCCTCAAGGGGCTAGCGGGAATGCTGAGCAGTTCTTC. Translating gives CASSPQGASGNAEQFF.

This chain connects TRBV10-1 to TRBJ2-3; 9 bases agree with TRBD2. There are 15 residues in the CDR3. V shed 7 bases, J shed 0 bases, and the junction held 5 bases outside the gene matches. Germline-derived CDR1 and CDR2 are WNHNN and SYGVQD (reference sequence). The CDR3 sequence is CASKRGASSTDTQYF. The CDR3, as DNA: TGCGCCAGCAAGCGGGGGGCCTCTAGCACAGATACGCAGTATTTT.

This clone has just one count. The rearrangement uses TRBV6-5 and TRBJ2-2; D gene ambiguous. Trimming cost V 6 bases and J 2 bases, with 7 bases left between them. The CDR3 sequence is 13 residues long. Germline V gene sequence: CDR1 MNHEY, CDR2 SVGAGI. The CDR3 spells CASSVTNTGELFF. The CDR3 DNA reads as TGTGCCAGCAGCGTCACAAACACCGGGGAGCTGTTTTTT.

The chain uses TRBV19 and TRBJ2-5; D perhaps matches TRBD2 (6 bases). The V gene lost 4 bases and the J gene lost 1 base, with 10 bases spanning the gap. Per germline, CDR1 LNHDA and CDR2 SQIVND (reference sequence). This CDR3 contains 14 residues. The CDR3: CASSKEGLQETQYF. CDR3 sequence (DNA): TGTGCCAGTAGTAAGGAGGGGCTCCAAGAGACCCAGTACTTC.

This chain joins TRBV5-4 and TRBJ2-1, with 11 bases lining up with TRBD2. The CDR3 has 15 amino acids. The V gene's germline CDR1 is SGHNT and CDR2 YYREEE (reference sequence). With 1 base clipped from V and 3 bases from J, the junction kept 0 bases outside the gene matches. CDR3 loop: CASSLLAGGYNEQFF. CDR3 DNA sequence: TGTGCCAGCAGCTTGCTAGCGGGAGGCTACAATGAGCAGTTCTTC.

The chain carries TRBV6-6 and TRBJ2-2; D is unclear. V lost 7 bases to trimming and J lost 5 bases, with 8 bases between them. The CDR3 loop spans 12 amino acids. Germline V gene lookup returns CDR1 MNHNY and CDR2 SVGAGI (reference sequence). The CDR3 bases are TGTGCCAGCAAGGAGAGGACCGGGGAGCTGTTTTTT. It codes for CASKERTGELFF.

The genes are TRBV18 and TRBJ2-2, with a weak D call TRBD2 (5 bases). The CDR3 totals 15 residues. Trimming shortened V by 3 bases and J by 4 bases, and 12 bases separated the two germline ends. CDR1 is KGHSH, CDR2 LQKENI, per germline. DNA for the CDR3: TGTGCCAGCTCACCCCCCGGGAAATCCACCGGGGAGCTGTTTTTT. This sequence encodes CASSPPGKSTGELFF.

The chain employs TRBV19 and TRBJ1-1, with a possible D match to TRBD1 (6 bases). Germline assignment: CDR1 LNHDA and CDR2 SQIVND (reference sequence). This CDR3 comprises 13 residues. Trimming left V 6 bases short and J 4 bases short, with 12 bases between. As DNA, the CDR3 is TGTGCCAGTAGCCTAGGGGGGGGCACTGAAGCTTTCTTT. As protein: CASSLGGGTEAFF. The variable domain in full, completed from reference TRBV19 and TRBJ1-1, reads DGGITQSPKYLFRKEGQNVTLSCEQNLNHDAMYWYRQDPGQGLRLIYYSQIVNDFQKGDIAEGYSVSREKKESFPLTVTSAQKNPTAFYLCASSLGGGTEAFFGQGTRLTVV.

The V and J genes are TRBV19 and TRBJ1-1; D possibly corresponds to TRBD1 (5 bases). V was pared by 8 bases and J by 8 bases, with 18 bases between. Per germline, CDR1 LNHDA and CDR2 SQIVND (reference sequence). The CDR3 consists of 13 residues. The DNA for the CDR3 is TGTGCCAGTGCCAGGGAAGTACTCATGGAAGCTTTCTTT. Translation: CASAREVLMEAFF.

The chain links TRBV27 to TRBJ2-5; 14 nucleotides align to TRBD2. CDR3 size: 16 residues. V lost 6 bases and J lost 5; bases outside the gene matches: 8. Per the germline V gene, CDR1 is MNHEY and CDR2 is SMNVEV (reference sequence). CDR3 nucleotide sequence: TGTGCCAGCAGGGGGACTAGCGGGAGAGCGAGGGAGACCCAGTACTTC. Its protein is CASRGTSGRARETQYF.

V and J are TRBV27 and TRBJ2-3, with 9 bases lining up with TRBD2. Per the germline V gene, CDR1 is MNHEY and CDR2 is SMNVEV (reference sequence). CDR3 length: 14 amino acids. The V gene end was trimmed by 6 bases and the J gene end by 8 bases; junction bases not matched to a gene: 9. As DNA, the CDR3 is TGTGCCAGCAGGGAAGCGGGAGGTGCAGGTACGCAGTATTTT. This encodes CASREAGGAGTQYF.